This is a list of T cell receptor beta chains from one sample in a study of shared clonotypes between healthy human individuals. Libraries were prepared by immunoSEQ multiplex PCR; TCRdb keeps only in-frame clonotypes and omits some of them. Of around 1.4 million clones detected, around 98.5% appear once; the ten largest clones hold approximately 0.38%. The sequencing input was naive CD4+ T cells sorted from blood. The receptors stem from a man younger than 45 in good health. Each CDR3 is given with its conserved first and last residue. Each record gives: J gene, D gene, V gene, CDR3 DNA, CDR3 protein. The D gene is left open where the match is weak.

>TRBJ1-4|TRBD1|TRBV27
TGTGCCAGCAGTAGCAAAGGACGTTACAGGGGTAATGAAAAACTGTTTTTT
CASSSKGRYRGNEKLFF
>TRBJ2-3|-|TRBV13
TGTGCCAGCAGCTTTGGGGGTATGTCTGCAGATACGCAGTATTTT
CASSFGGMSADTQYF
>TRBJ2-7|-|TRBV2
TGTGCCAGCAGTGAGCCATGGGCACTGATTAACTACGAGCAGTACTTC
CASSEPWALINYEQYF
>TRBJ2-1|-|TRBV7-3
TGTGCCAGCAGCTCGGTGCTTCACAATGAGCAGTTCTTC
CASSSVLHNEQFF
>TRBJ2-1|-|TRBV10-3
TGTGCCATCAGTGACAGGGTTCGGAGCGATGAGCAGTTCTTC
CAISDRVRSDEQFF
>TRBJ2-7|-|TRBV5-1
TGCGCCAGCAGCTTTAGCGGTTCCTCGTACGAGCAGTACTTC
CASSFSGSSYEQYF
>TRBJ2-3|-|TRBV9
TGTGCCAGCAGCGTAGGTTCCTCGGGGTTTACGCAGTATTTT
CASSVGSSGFTQYF
>TRBJ1-2|-|TRBV1
TGCACCAGCAGCGGAATACAGGGAGTGAGGGGCTACACCTTC
CTSSGIQGVRGYTF
>TRBJ1-4|-|TRBV7-9
TGTGCCAGCAGCGCCCAGGGAGGTGAAGGTGAAAAACTGTTTTTT
CASSAQGGEGEKLFF
>TRBJ2-1|-|TRBV6-1
TGTGCCAGCAGTGATCCGGGACACTACAATGAGCAGTTCTTC
CASSDPGHYNEQFF